One and the same sample provided the 3 T cell receptor beta chains below, sequenced in a study of blood T cell repertoires in COVID-19. Assay: immunoSEQ multiplex PCR; the TCRdb copy retains only in-frame clones and omits some. The sample carries roughly 390,000 clones, approximately 87% recorded once. The sequencing sample was made of peripheral blood. All receptors derive from a woman under 40 with COVID-19, enrolled during active disease.

The chain couples TRBV10-3 to TRBJ2-2, with 10 bases fitting TRBD1. Germline V gene lookup returns CDR1 ENHRY and CDR2 SYGVKD. V lost 8 bases and J lost 0; bases outside the gene matches: 3. CDR3 length: 15 amino acids. CDR3 nucleotides: TGTGCCATCCGGGACAGGGGAACGAACACCGGGGAGCTGTTTTTT. Its translation is CAIRDRGTNTGELFF.

This chain joins TRBV29-1 and TRBJ2-1; a weak D match, TRBD2 (6 bases). CDR1 is SQVTM, CDR2 ANQGSEA, per germline. With 7 bases removed from V and 0 bases from J, the gap between germline ends came to 13 bases. The CDR3 runs 14 residues. The DNA of the CDR3 is TGCAGCGGGGCGAGGACTAACTCCTACAATGAGCAGTTCTTC. Encoded protein: CSGARTNSYNEQFF.

Details on this clone: In the same sample, other DNA sequences code for this CDR3. The genes are TRBV6-5 and TRBJ1-1, with 7 bases lining up with TRBD1. This CDR3 comprises 15 residues. Germline CDR1 reads MNHEY; CDR2 reads SVGAGI. The trim removed 0 bases at V and 4 bases at J, leaving 5 bases unmatched. CDR3 sequence (DNA): TGTGCCAGCAGTTACTCGAGGTCAGGGGGCACTGAAGCTTTCTTT. Translation gives CASSYSRSGGTEAFF.